This T cell receptor (beta chain) was sequenced in a study of response to subunit inactivated influenza vaccine. Study observations and caveats: Researchers suggested that each seasonal influenza vaccination recruits few new T cells.

Many counts were recorded for this clonotype. What it recognizes is unknown. V lost 3 bases, J lost 4 bases, and 7 bases lay in between. Germline CDR1 and CDR2: SQVTM and ANQGSEA. This CDR3 comprises 11 residues. In TCRdb, the RT-PCR reads were re-called with MiXCR into one record per CDR3 protein. The sample lists roughly 460,000 distinct CDR3 sequences; about a tenth were seen once. The chain couples TRBV29-1 to TRBJ2-7; perhaps TRBD1 as D (5 bases). This clonotype was sampled from a man aged 45-65 years who received an inactivated influenza vaccine. Source: PBMCs from blood, taken 40 to 50 days after vaccination. CDR3 region: CSVDAGYEQYF. The CDR3 nucleotides are TGCAGCGTTGATGCAGGGTACGAGCAGTACTTC.